This T cell receptor beta chain was identified during a study of blood T cell repertoires in COVID-19. Study information: Both acute and convalescent COVID-19 samples were obtained from the United States, Italy and Spain. PBMCs, B-cell-depleted T cells, or T cells were the source of the cDNA or gDNA that made up the material.

This table comes from immunoSEQ multiplex PCR, and its TCRdb copy is limited to in-frame clones, with some not included. The sample has 70,000 to 95,000 clones, roughly four fifths seen once; the top ten hold 1.5% to 2%. Germline values: CDR1 MGHRA, CDR2 YSYEKL. This CDR3 spans 15 amino acids. With 0 bases removed from V and 4 bases from J, the gap between germline ends came to 12 bases. Sequenced input: peripheral blood. The chain joins TRBV4-1 to TRBJ2-5; D remains unclear. The clonotype originates from a woman aged 60-75 years with acute or convalescent COVID-19. Written as DNA, the CDR3 is TGCGCCAGCAGCCAAGATTCCCCCCTAGTAGAGACCCAGTACTTC. Translated, it gives CASSQDSPLVETQYF.